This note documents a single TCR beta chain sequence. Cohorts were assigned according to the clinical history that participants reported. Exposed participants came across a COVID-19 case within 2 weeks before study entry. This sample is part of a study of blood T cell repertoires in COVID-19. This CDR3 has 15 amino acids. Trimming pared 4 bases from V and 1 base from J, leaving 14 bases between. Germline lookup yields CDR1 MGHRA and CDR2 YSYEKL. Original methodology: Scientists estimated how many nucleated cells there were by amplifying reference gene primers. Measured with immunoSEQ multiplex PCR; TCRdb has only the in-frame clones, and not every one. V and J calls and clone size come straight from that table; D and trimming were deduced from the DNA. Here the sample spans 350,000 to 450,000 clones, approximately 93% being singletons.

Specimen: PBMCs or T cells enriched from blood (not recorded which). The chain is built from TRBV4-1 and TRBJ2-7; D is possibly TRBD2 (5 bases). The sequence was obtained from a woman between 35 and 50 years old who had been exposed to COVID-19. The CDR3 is CASSLQVDLSYEQYF. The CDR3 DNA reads TGCGCCAGCAGCCTCCAGGTGGACTTATCCTACGAGCAGTACTTC.